Listed here are 26 T cell receptor beta chains from one sample, sequenced in a study of T cell responses to AZD1222 COVID-19 vaccine. TCRdb's table, derived via immunoSEQ multiplex PCR, lists solely in-frame clones and lacks some. The sample includes more than 150,000 clones, around 94% of them seen just once. The specimen comprised peripheral blood, sampled on day 0 of AZD1222 vaccination. The origin of the receptors is an adult in good health.

This clone occurred a few times. The chain links TRBV28 to TRBJ2-2; the D call may be TRBD1 or TRBD2 (5 bases each). Trimming stripped 4 bases from V and 7 bases from J, with 13 bases between. The CDR3 has 14 amino acids. Germline lookup yields CDR1 MDHEN and CDR2 SYDVKM. The CDR3 DNA follows: TGTGCCAGCAGTTCCGGGACCCTTAACGGGGAGCTGTTTTTT. Its protein is CASSSGTLNGELFF.

The chain employs TRBV9 and TRBJ1-5; D unresolved. Trimming removed 2 bases at V and 8 bases at J, with 14 bases between. The CDR3 is 14 amino acids. Germline-derived CDR1 and CDR2 are SGDLS and YYNGEE. The CDR3 DNA is TGTGCCAGCAGCGTCGGCCCCGATCAAGAGCCCCAGCATTTT. Its protein product is CASSVGPDQEPQHF. The full variable domain, completed using reference TRBV9 and TRBJ1-5, is DSGVTQTPKHLITATGQRVTLRCSPRSGDLSVYWYQQSLDQGLQFLIQYYNGEERAKGNILERFSAQQFPDLHSELNLSSLELGDSALYFCASSVGPDQEPQHFGDGTRLSIL.

Comment on this clone: Within the sample, other DNA sequences also encode this same CDR3. CDR3 DNA sequence: TGTGCCAGCAGCGTAGCAGGGGGAAGCAATCAGCCCCAGCATTTT. This translates into CASSVAGGSNQPQHF. The V and J genes are TRBV9 and TRBJ1-5; 7 bases are shared with TRBD1. The CDR3 spans 15 residues. V lost 0 bases, J lost 1 base, and 1 base stayed unmatched. Germline V gives CDR1 SGDLS, CDR2 YYNGEE.

The V gene is TRBV5-1, the J gene TRBJ2-2; D call uncertain. The ends were cut back, 4 bases at V and 6 bases at J, with 7 bases in the middle. Germline CDR1 reads SGHRS; CDR2 reads YFSETQ. This CDR3 is 12 amino acids long. CDR3 residues: CASSPRAGELFF. The CDR3 DNA is TGCGCCAGCAGCCCCCGGGCCGGGGAGCTGTTTTTT.

The chain recombines TRBV19 with TRBJ1-2, with a tentative D call TRBD1 (5 bases). Trimming took 4 bases from V and 4 from J, leaving 13 bases between them. Germline CDR1 is LNHDA and CDR2 is SQIVND (reference sequence). This CDR3 comprises 14 residues. The CDR3: CASSTNRQSYGYTF. The DNA for the CDR3 is TGTGCCAGTAGTACAAACAGGCAAAGCTATGGCTACACCTTC.

The rearrangement joins TRBV23-1 to TRBJ2-7; D ambiguous. TRBV23-1 belongs to the ORF category, with a function that is uncertain. The CDR3 spans 15 residues. V lost 4 bases, J lost 6 bases, and 19 bases lay in between. For the CDR3, the DNA is TGCGCCAGCAGTCTCTTCCGGGCCCAGAAAGGCGAGCAGTACGTC. Encoded protein: CASSLFRAQKGEQYV.

V gene TRBV9 combines with J gene TRBJ2-2; D ambiguous. V lost 0 bases and J lost 6, with 6 bases in between. CDR3 size: 13 residues. The germline gives CDR1 SGDLS, CDR2 YYNGEE. The CDR3, as DNA: TGTGCCAGCAGCGTAGTCCTTGCCGGGGAGCTGTTTTTT. Translating gives CASSVVLAGELFF.

This clone has more than one count but fewer than ten. V usage is TRBV19 and J usage is TRBJ1-5; weak D call: TRBD1 (6 bases). Germline loops: CDR1 LNHDA, CDR2 SQIVND (reference sequence). The CDR3 covers 15 residues. V dropped 7 bases and J dropped 6 bases, with 19 bases sitting between them. CDR3 residues: CASKVEDRSVQPQHF. In nucleotides, the CDR3 is TGTGCCAGTAAAGTAGAGGACAGAAGCGTTCAGCCCCAGCATTTT.

The V and J genes are TRBV3-1 (or the pseudogene TRBV3-2) and TRBJ1-2; 9 bases are shared with TRBD1. Germline CDR1 is LGHDT and CDR2 is YNNKEL (reference sequence). V lost 5 bases, J lost 2 bases, and 3 bases stayed unmatched. The CDR3 sequence is 14 residues long. CDR3 loop: CASSWGTGNYGYTF. CDR3 nucleotide sequence: TGTGCCAGCAGCTGGGGGACAGGGAACTATGGCTACACCTTC.

The chain carries TRBV4-2 and TRBJ1-1, with D tentatively TRBD1 (6 bases). The germline CDR1 and CDR2 sequences are LGHNA and YNFKEQ. V lost 1 base, J lost 0 bases, and 12 bases lay in between. The CDR3 totals 16 residues. The CDR3 here is CASSQVGGRMNTEAFF. The CDR3 coding sequence is TGTGCCAGCAGCCAAGTTGGGGGGCGAATGAACACTGAAGCTTTCTTT.

The chain uses TRBV6-5 and TRBJ1-2; the D is unclear. Trimming cost V 7 bases and J 6 bases, with 12 bases left between them. Germline values: CDR1 MNHEY, CDR2 SVGAGI. This CDR3 region has 12 residues. The CDR3: CASTTGWNGYTF. Here the CDR3 DNA reads TGTGCCAGCACCACCGGGTGGAATGGCTACACCTTC.

The chain joins TRBV18 to TRBJ2-1; D is tentatively TRBD1 or TRBD2 (6 bases each). The germline V and J ends were trimmed by 3 bases and 5 bases, with 17 bases remaining between them. The CDR3 runs to 16 residues. The germline V gene has CDR1 KGHSH and CDR2 LQKENI. The CDR3 protein is CASSPVEGGGHNEQFF. The CDR3 nucleotides are TGTGCCAGCTCACCGGTAGAGGGGGGCGGCCACAATGAGCAGTTCTTC.

This CDR3 reads CASSPEGASYEQYV. DNA for the CDR3: TGTGCCAGCAGCCCCGAGGGCGCCAGCTACGAGCAGTACGTC. The chain links TRBV7-9 to TRBJ2-7; weak D call: TRBD2 (5 bases). V was clipped by 5 bases and J by 3 bases, with 14 bases between them. The CDR3 extends over 14 amino acids. Germline assignment: CDR1 SEHNR and CDR2 FQNEAQ (reference sequence).

Here the CDR3 reads CASSIPARAEQYF. As DNA, the CDR3 is TGTGCCAGCAGTATCCCGGCCAGGGCCGAGCAGTACTTC. V and J are TRBV12-3 or TRBV12-4 and TRBJ2-7; tentative D call: TRBD1 (5 bases). The germline V and J ends were trimmed by 5 bases and 6 bases, with 14 bases remaining between them. The CDR3 extends over 13 amino acids.

The rearrangement joins TRBV19 to TRBJ1-1; TRBD1 might be the D (5 bases). The CDR3 runs to 16 residues. Germline loops: CDR1 LNHDA, CDR2 SQIVND (reference sequence). Trimming stripped 5 bases from V and 0 bases from J, with 16 bases between. The DNA for the CDR3 is TGTGCCAGTAGTCCCGACCTCGGGGGTTTGAACACTGAAGCTTTCTTT. This encodes CASSPDLGGLNTEAFF.

This chain joins TRBV18 and TRBJ2-1; 11 nucleotides match TRBD1. Germline V CDR1 and CDR2: KGHSH, LQKENI. The length of the CDR3 is 14 residues. With 3 bases clipped from V and 6 bases from J, the junction kept 1 base outside the gene matches. CDR3 residues: CASSPGTGGNEQFF. The CDR3 coding sequence is TGTGCCAGCTCACCGGGGACAGGGGGCAATGAGCAGTTCTTC.

The chain combines TRBV10-3 with TRBJ2-2; D is undetermined. Germline V gene lookup returns CDR1 ENHRY and CDR2 SYGVKD. This CDR3 region has 17 residues. Deletions cut 1 base from V and 0 bases from J, with 12 bases between. CDR3 in DNA: TGTGCCATCAGTGAGTTCCTACCGGGCCCGAACACCGGGGAGCTGTTTTTT. It is translated as CAISEFLPGPNTGELFF.

V usage is TRBV15 and J usage is TRBJ1-1, with D unclear. Germline lookup yields CDR1 LNHNV and CDR2 YYDKDF (reference sequence). There are 13 residues in the CDR3. The V end was cut by 2 bases, the J end by 7 bases, with 11 bases between. The CDR3 nucleotides are TGTGCCACCAGCAGAAAAGACGGGGATGAAGCTTTCTTT. This encodes CATSRKDGDEAFF. Filled out from reference TRBV15 and TRBJ1-1, the complete variable domain reads DAMVIQNPRYQVTQFGKPVTLSCSQTLNHNVMYWYQQKSSQAPKLLFHYYDKDFNNEADTPDNFQSRRPNTSFCFLDIRSPGLGDTAMYLCATSRKDGDEAFFGQGTRLTVV.

This clone came up once. The chain has TRBV7-2 and TRBJ1-2, with TRBD1 as a possible D gene (5 bases). V was shortened by 6 bases and J by 8 bases, with 16 bases between the two germline ends. The CDR3 contains 13 residues. CDR1 SGHTA and CDR2 FQGNSA come from the germline V gene. The CDR3 sequence: CASSQPLGDGYTF. The CDR3 bases are TGTGCCAGCAGTCAGCCCTTAGGGGACGGCTACACCTTC.

The chain links TRBV12-3 or TRBV12-4 to TRBJ2-4, with D possibly being TRBD1 (6 bases). The CDR3 runs to 12 residues. V was shortened by 6 bases and J by 15 bases, with 18 bases between the two germline ends. DNA for the CDR3: TGTGCCAGCAGCCTGGAACAGGGCCCGGGGTACTTC. It translates to CASSLEQGPGYF.

The chain links TRBV6-5 to TRBJ1-5; no clear D gene. Germline loops: CDR1 MNHEY, CDR2 SVGAGI. CDR3 size: 13 residues. Trimming left V 5 bases short and J 2 bases short, with 7 bases between. CDR3 protein: CASSTMGNQPQHF. For the CDR3, the DNA is TGTGCCAGCAGTACAATGGGCAATCAGCCCCAGCATTTT.

This clone has a handful of counts. The rearrangement uses TRBV24-1 and TRBJ1-6; TRBD1 agrees at 7 bases. V was pared by 4 bases and J by 11 bases, with 7 bases of the junction left unmatched. Germline assignment: CDR1 KGHDR and CDR2 SFDVKD. The CDR3 is 14 residues long. CDR3 loop: CATSDSGGTAPLHF. In nucleotides, the CDR3 is TGTGCCACCAGTGACTCAGGGGGGACGGCACCCCTCCACTTT.

V and J are TRBV2 and TRBJ2-7; D uncertain. CDR1 SNHLY and CDR2 FYNNEI come from the germline V gene. CDR3 size: 16 residues. The germline V and J ends were trimmed by 4 bases and 8 bases, with 24 bases remaining between them. CDR3 coding DNA: TGTGCCAGCAGTGGCCCCCCGGGCAGTTCTCCGAAGCAGCAGTACGTC. Amino acid sequence: CASSGPPGSSPKQQYV.

The chain uses TRBV19 and TRBJ2-2; D is perhaps TRBD1 (6 bases). Germline CDR1 is LNHDA and CDR2 is SQIVND (reference sequence). This CDR3 region has 15 residues. Between the trimmed V and J ends, which lost 1 base and 1 base, there was a span of 7 bases. CDR3 bases: TGTGCCAGTAGTATAGGAGGGGGGAACACCGGGGAGCTGTTTTTT. It is translated as CASSIGGGNTGELFF.

The chain combines TRBV28 with TRBJ1-5; D is perhaps TRBD1 (5 bases). V was trimmed by 2 bases and J by 0 bases, leaving 8 bases between them. The CDR3 sequence is 15 residues long. Germline V gene sequence: CDR1 MDHEN, CDR2 SYDVKM. The DNA for the CDR3 is TGTGCCAGCAGTTTAAACAGGCTTAGCAATCAGCCCCAGCATTTT. Protein: CASSLNRLSNQPQHF.

DNA for the CDR3: TGTGCCAGCAGCCTTAACACCATGAACACTGAAGCTTTCTTT. Amino acids: CASSLNTMNTEAFF. This rearrangement joins TRBV3-1 (or the pseudogene TRBV3-2) to TRBJ1-1, with unresolved D. Trimming stripped 4 bases from V and 0 bases from J, with 9 bases between. CDR1 LGHDT and CDR2 YNNKEL come from the germline V gene (reference sequence). The CDR3 runs 14 residues.